The sample holds a few counts of the clone carrying this T cell receptor (beta chain). As yet, its antigen is unknown. Germline CDR1 is DFQATT and CDR2 is SNEGSKA (reference sequence). The CDR3 covers 15 residues. Unmatched junction bases numbered 4, after V lost 4 bases and J lost 0 bases. Using its own MiXCR run on the RACE reads, TCRdb lists one record per CDR3 protein. The data show 250,000 or so distinct CDR3 sequences, 7.5% to 8% seen once. Noted time point: pre-sensitization, week 0. This sample's treatment: therapeutic diphenylcyclopropenone sensitization with weekly scalp DPC. This sample was taken from a study of human T cells and chemical hapten exposure. Across the whole study: Small pooled library volume differences chiefly drove per-sample TCR yield variation.

Findings and limits, study-wide: Relative to control repertoires, expanded TCRs gave rise to significantly more large CDR3 similarity clusters.

The specimen comprised whole blood, sampled in connection with sensitization to the hapten diphenylcyclopropenone (DPC). The origin of this receptor is a man aged 18-30 years with alopecia areata. Some clones in this sample may be carry-over from other donors' samples. V usage is TRBV20-1 and J usage is TRBJ2-4; 9 bases align to TRBD1. The CDR3 nucleotides are TGCAGTGCTAACCTACAGGGGGCAGCCAAAAACATTCAGTACTTC. Translated: CSANLQGAAKNIQYF.